These T cell receptor beta chains were read from a single sample in a study of T cell responses to AZD1222 COVID-19 vaccine. Libraries were prepared by immunoSEQ multiplex PCR; TCRdb keeps only in-frame clonotypes and omits some of them. The profile covers tens of thousands of clones, with 70% to 90% appearing a single time and 6.9% taken by the ten largest. The sequencing here drew on peripheral blood, taken 28 days after the second AZD1222 dose. These receptors were obtained from an adult who received the AZD1222 COVID-19 vaccine. Both conserved end residues are part of each CDR3. The D gene is left open where the match is weak. Not every row has a clone size; where given, it reads once, few, many or a size class.

v_gene: TRBV5-1
d_gene: TRBD1
abundance: NA
j_gene: TRBJ1-6
CDR3nt: TGCGCCAGCAGCTTAGCGGGACAGGGTTTTGGTTCACCCCTCCACTTT
CDR3aa: CASSLAGQGFGSPLHF

v_gene: TRBV13
d_gene: NA
abundance: few
j_gene: TRBJ1-3
CDR3nt: TGTGCCAGCAGCTTAAGCACAGGGTTGCGAGGAAACACCATATATTTT
CDR3aa: CASSLSTGLRGNTIYF

v_gene: TRBV28
d_gene: TRBD2
abundance: NA
j_gene: TRBJ2-1
CDR3nt: TGTGCCAGCAGTACAAGACTAGCGGGAATTACTGAGCAGTTCTTC
CDR3aa: CASSTRLAGITEQFF

v_gene: TRBV6-5
d_gene: NA
abundance: NA
j_gene: TRBJ2-7
CDR3nt: TGTGCCAGCAGTTACTCGAATCATGGGGTCTCCTACGAGCAGTACTTC
CDR3aa: CASSYSNHGVSYEQYF

v_gene: TRBV28
d_gene: NA
abundance: NA
j_gene: TRBJ2-3
CDR3nt: TGTGCCAGCCGTCACAGTGCTCGCCTAGATACGCAGTATTTT
CDR3aa: CASRHSARLDTQYF

v_gene: TRBV9
d_gene: NA
abundance: NA
j_gene: TRBJ1-2
CDR3nt: TGTGCCAGCAGCGTAGGGATTTTGGGTGGACAGTTTAACTATGGCTACACCTTC
CDR3aa: CASSVGILGGQFNYGYTF

v_gene: TRBV7-9
d_gene: NA
abundance: NA
j_gene: TRBJ1-1
CDR3nt: TGTGCCAGCAGCTTAGCGGGGGGGTACACTGAAGCTTTCTTT
CDR3aa: CASSLAGGYTEAFF

v_gene: TRBV4-2
d_gene: NA
abundance: NA
j_gene: TRBJ2-7
CDR3nt: TGTGCCAGCAGCCAGGGTACCGGGACCTACGCCTACGAGCAGTACTTC
CDR3aa: CASSQGTGTYAYEQYF

v_gene: TRBV21-1
d_gene: NA
abundance: NA
j_gene: TRBJ1-2
CDR3nt: TGTGCCAGCAGCACCAGACCGGGACAGCCAAACTATGGCTACACCTTC
CDR3aa: CASSTRPGQPNYGYTF

v_gene: TRBV24-1
d_gene: TRBD2
abundance: NA
j_gene: TRBJ2-2
CDR3nt: TGTGCCACCAGTGAGCTAGCGGGAGTAGGGGAGGAGCTGTTTTTT
CDR3aa: CATSELAGVGEELFF

v_gene: TRBV18
d_gene: TRBD1
abundance: NA
j_gene: TRBJ1-2
CDR3nt: TGTGCCAGCTCACCACCGGCGACAGGGTTGAATGGCTACACCTTC
CDR3aa: CASSPPATGLNGYTF